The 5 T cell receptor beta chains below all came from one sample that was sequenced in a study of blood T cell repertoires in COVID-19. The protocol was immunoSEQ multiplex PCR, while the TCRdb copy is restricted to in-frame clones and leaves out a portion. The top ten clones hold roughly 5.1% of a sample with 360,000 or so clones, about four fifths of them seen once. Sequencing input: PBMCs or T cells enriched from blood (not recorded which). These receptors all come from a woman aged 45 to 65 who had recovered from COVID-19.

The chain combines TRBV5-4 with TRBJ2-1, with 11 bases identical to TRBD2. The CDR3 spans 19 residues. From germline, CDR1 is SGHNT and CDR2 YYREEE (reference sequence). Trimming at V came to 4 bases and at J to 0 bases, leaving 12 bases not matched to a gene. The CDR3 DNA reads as TGTGCCAGCAGCCGTACCGGGACTAGCGGTGGAAGCTCCTACAATGAGCAGTTCTTC. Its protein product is CASSRTGTSGGSSYNEQFF.

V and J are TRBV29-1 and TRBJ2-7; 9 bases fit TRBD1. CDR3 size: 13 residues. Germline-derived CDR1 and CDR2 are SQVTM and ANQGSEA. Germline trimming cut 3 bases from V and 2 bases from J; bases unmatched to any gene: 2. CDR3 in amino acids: CSVDGQGTYEQYF. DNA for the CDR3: TGCAGCGTTGATGGACAGGGGACCTACGAGCAGTACTTC.

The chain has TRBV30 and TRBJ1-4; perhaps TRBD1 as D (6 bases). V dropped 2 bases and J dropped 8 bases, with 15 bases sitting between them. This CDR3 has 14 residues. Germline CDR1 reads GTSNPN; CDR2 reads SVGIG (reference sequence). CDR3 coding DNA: TGTGCCTGGAGTAGGGGGGGAATAGGGGAAAAACTGTTTTTT. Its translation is CAWSRGGIGEKLFF.

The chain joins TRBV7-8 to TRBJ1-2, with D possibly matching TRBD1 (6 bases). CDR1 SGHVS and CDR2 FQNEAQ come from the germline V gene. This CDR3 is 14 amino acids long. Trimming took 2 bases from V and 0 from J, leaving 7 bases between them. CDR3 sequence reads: CASSLTGTNYGYTF. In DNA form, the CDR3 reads TGTGCCAGCAGCTTAACAGGGACTAACTATGGCTACACCTTC.

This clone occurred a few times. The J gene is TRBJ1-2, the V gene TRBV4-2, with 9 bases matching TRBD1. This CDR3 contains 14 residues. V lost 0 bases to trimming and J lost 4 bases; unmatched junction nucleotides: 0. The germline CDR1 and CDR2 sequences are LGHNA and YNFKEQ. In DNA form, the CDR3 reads TGTGCCAGCAGCCAAGAGGGACAGGGCTATGGCTACACCTTC. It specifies CASSQEGQGYGYTF.